The TCR beta chain described here comes from a study of T cells expressing NK-cell markers. Broader study findings: In a handful of donors, dominant CD3+CD56+NKG2C+ clonotypes ranked among the top 10 CD8+ clonotypes.

Each CDR3 protein gets one entry in TCRdb, which reprocessed the 5' RACE reads and gives no DNA. The sample table sets out about 380,000 distinct CDR3 sequences. Germline V gene sequence: CDR1 SNHLY, CDR2 FYNNEI. The CDR3 is 16 residues long. About this clonotype itself: No antigen is known for it.

The chain uses TRBV2 and TRBJ2-3. The material sequenced was blood T cells: a sorted CD56 or NKG2C T cell subset, CD4+ or CD8+ T cells, or bulk PBMC T cells (not recorded which). This receptor was obtained from a man aged 18 to 69 in good health. CDR3 residues: CASSERGSLSTDTQYF.